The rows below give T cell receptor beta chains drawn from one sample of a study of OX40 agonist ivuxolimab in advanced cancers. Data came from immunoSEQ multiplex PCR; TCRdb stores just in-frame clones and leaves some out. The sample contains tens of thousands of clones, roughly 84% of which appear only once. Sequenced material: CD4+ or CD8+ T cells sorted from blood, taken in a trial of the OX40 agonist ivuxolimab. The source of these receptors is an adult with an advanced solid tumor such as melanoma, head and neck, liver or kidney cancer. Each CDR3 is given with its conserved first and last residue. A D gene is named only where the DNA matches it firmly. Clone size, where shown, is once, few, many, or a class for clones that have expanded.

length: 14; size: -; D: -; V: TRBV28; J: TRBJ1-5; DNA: TGTGCCAGCAGTTTACCGGGGGCGAGGCAGCCCCAGCATTTT; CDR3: CASSLPGARQPQHF
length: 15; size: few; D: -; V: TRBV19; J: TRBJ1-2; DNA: TGTGCCAGTATTTTATCCCCAAGAGCTAACTATGGCTACACCTTC; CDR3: CASILSPRANYGYTF
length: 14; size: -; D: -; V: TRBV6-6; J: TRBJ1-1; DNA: TGTGCCAGCAGTTACACAACTCCCCCCCCGCGAGCTTTCTTT; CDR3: CASSYTTPPPRAFF
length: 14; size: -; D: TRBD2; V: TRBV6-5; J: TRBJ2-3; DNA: TGTGCCAGCGGAATAAGACTAGCTGCGGATACGCAGTATTTT; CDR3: CASGIRLAADTQYF
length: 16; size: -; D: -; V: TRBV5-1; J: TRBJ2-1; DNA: TGCGCCAGCAGCTCAATCGGGGGGCGCTCCTACAATGAGCAGTTCTTC; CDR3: CASSSIGGRSYNEQFF
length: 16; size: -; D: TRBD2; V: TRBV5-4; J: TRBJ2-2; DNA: TGTGCCAGCAGCTTGACTAGCGGCACGAACACCGGGGAGCTGTTTTTT; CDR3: CASSLTSGTNTGELFF
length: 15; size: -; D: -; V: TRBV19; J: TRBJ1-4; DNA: TGTGCCAGTAGTACGCAGGTCCGAGTTCGTGAGAAACTGTTTTTT; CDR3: CASSTQVRVREKLFF
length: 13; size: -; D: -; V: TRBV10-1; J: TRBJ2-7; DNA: TGCGCCACCCGGAAAGGGCACCAGGGCGAGCAGTACTTC; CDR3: CATRKGHQGEQYF
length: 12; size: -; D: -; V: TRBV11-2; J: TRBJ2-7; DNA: TGTGCCAGCAGCTTAGATCTAGGCGAGCAGTACTTC; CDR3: CASSLDLGEQYF
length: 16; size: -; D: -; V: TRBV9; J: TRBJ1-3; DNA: TGTGCCAGCAGCGTATACCAGGGCGGCTCTGGAAACACCATATATTTT; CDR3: CASSVYQGGSGNTIYF
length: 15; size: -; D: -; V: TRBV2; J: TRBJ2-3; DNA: TGTGCCAGCAGTGAAGCCCGACTAGATCTAGATACGCAGTATTTT; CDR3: CASSEARLDLDTQYF
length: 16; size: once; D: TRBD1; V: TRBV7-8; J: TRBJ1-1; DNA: TGTGCCAGCAGCTTAAGGCCCGGGACAGGGCCAACTGAAGCTTTCTTT; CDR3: CASSLRPGTGPTEAFF
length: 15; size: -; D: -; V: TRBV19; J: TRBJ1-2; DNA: TGTGCCAGTAGTAGGAGATGGCAGGGGAGAATTGGCTACACCTTC; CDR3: CASSRRWQGRIGYTF
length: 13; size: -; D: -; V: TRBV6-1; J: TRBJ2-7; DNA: TGTGCCAGCCTGACCCCTAACTCCTACGAGCAGTACTTC; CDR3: CASLTPNSYEQYF
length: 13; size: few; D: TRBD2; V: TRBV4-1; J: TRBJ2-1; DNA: TGCGCCAGCAGCCACGATACTAGCGGTGAGCAGTTCTTC; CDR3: CASSHDTSGEQFF
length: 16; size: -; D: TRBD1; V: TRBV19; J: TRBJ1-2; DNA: TGTGCCAGTAGCCCGGGACAGCTAGGATTTAGCTATGGCTACACCTTC; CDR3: CASSPGQLGFSYGYTF
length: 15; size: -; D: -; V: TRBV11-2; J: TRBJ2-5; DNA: TGTGCCAGCAGCTTAGGGGGGACCGGAGGAGAGACCCAGTACTTC; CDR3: CASSLGGTGGETQYF
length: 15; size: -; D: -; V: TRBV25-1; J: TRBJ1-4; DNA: TGTGCCAGCAGTGACACGGGAGCAACTAATGAAAAACTGTTTTTT; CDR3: CASSDTGATNEKLFF
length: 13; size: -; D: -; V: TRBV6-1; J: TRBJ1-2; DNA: TGTGCCAGCGCACTGGCTACTAACTATGGCTACACCTTC; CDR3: CASALATNYGYTF
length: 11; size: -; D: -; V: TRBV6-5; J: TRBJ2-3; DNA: TGTGCCAGCACGGTCCTTGATACGCAGTATTTT; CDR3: CASTVLDTQYF
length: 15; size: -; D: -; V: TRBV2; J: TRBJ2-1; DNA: TGTGCCAGCAGTGAGTTAGGGGGGACCTACAATGAGCAGTTCTTC; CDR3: CASSELGGTYNEQFF
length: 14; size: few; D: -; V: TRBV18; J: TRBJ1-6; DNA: TGTGCCAGCTCACCAGAGACAGCGAATTCACCCCTCCACTTT; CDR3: CASSPETANSPLHF
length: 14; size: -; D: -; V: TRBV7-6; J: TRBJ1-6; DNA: TGTGCCAGCAGTCCATCCCCGGTTTTGGGGCCCCTCCACTTT; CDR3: CASSPSPVLGPLHF
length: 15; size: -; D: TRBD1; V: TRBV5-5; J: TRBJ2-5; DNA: TGTGCCAGCAGCTCGGGGACAGCGTACCAAGAGACCCAGTACTTC; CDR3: CASSSGTAYQETQYF
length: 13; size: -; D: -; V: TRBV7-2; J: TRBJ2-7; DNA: TGTGCCAGCAAACAAGGCCCCTCCTACGAGCAGTACTTC; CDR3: CASKQGPSYEQYF
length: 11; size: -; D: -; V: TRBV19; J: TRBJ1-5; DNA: TGTGCCAGTAGTATAGGCCAGCCCCAGCATTTT; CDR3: CASSIGQPQHF
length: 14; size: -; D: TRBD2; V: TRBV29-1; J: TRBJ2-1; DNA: TGCAGCGCCAGAGTAGCGGGGTCTAAGAATGAGCAGTTCTTC; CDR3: CSARVAGSKNEQFF
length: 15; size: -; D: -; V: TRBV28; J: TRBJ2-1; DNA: TGTGCCAGCAGTTTAGATTCTTCCCCCTACAATGAGCAGTTCTTC; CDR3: CASSLDSSPYNEQFF
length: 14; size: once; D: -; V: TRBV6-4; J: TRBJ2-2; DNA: TGTGCCAGCAGTGCTAATCAGGTCACCGGGGAGCTGTTTTTT; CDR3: CASSANQVTGELFF
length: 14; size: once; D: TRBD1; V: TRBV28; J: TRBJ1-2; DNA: TGTGCCAGCAGAGAGACAGGGTCTAACTATGGCTACACCTTC; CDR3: CASRETGSNYGYTF
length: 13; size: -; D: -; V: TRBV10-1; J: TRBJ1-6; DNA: TGCGCCAGCAGTGAGTACGGAAATTCACCCCTCCACTTT; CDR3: CASSEYGNSPLHF
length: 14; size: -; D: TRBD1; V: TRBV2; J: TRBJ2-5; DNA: TGTGCCAGCAGTGCCGGGACAGGGAGCGAGACCCAGTACTTC; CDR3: CASSAGTGSETQYF
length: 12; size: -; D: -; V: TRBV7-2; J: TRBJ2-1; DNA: TGTGCCAGCAGCTTAGTCGGGAATGAGCAGTTCTTC; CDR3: CASSLVGNEQFF
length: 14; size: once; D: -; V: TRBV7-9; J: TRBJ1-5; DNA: TGTGCCAGCAGCCACGGATGGGGCAATCAGCCCCAGCATTTT; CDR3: CASSHGWGNQPQHF
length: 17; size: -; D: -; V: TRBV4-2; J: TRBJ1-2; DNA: TGTGCCAGCAGCCAAGATCCCGTTGGGCAGGGTGAGGGTGGCTACACCTTC; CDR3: CASSQDPVGQGEGGYTF